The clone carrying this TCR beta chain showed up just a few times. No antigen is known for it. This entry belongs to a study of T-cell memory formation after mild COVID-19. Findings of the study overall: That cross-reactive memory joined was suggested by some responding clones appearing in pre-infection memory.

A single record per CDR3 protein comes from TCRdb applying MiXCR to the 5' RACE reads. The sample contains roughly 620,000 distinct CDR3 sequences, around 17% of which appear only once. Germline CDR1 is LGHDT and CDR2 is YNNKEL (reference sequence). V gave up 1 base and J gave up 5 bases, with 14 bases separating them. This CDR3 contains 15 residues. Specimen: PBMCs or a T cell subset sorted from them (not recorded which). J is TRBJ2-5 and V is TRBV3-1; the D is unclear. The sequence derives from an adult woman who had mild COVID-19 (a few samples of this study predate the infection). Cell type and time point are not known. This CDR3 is CASSQGPRLTETQYF. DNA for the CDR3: TGTGCCAGCAGCCAAGGCCCACGACTGACGGAGACCCAGTACTTC.